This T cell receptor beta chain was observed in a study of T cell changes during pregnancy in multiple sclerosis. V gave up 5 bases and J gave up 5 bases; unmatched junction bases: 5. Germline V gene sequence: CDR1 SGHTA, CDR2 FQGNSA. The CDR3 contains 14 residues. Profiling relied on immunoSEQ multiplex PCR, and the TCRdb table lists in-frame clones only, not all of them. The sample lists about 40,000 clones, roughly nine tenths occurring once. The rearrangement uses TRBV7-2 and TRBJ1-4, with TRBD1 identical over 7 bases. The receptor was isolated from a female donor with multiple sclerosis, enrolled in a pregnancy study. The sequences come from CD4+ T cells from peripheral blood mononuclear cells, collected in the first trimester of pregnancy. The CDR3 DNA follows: TGTGCCAGCAGCCCGGACAGGCGGAATGAAAAACTGTTTTTT. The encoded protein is CASSPDRRNEKLFF.